Below, 4 T cell receptor beta chains from the same sample are listed, as sequenced in a study of blood T cell repertoires in COVID-19. The data were produced by immunoSEQ multiplex PCR, yet TCRdb's version contains in-frame clones alone and is incomplete. The sample consists of fewer than 300,000 clones, about 93% of them appearing once. Sequencing input: PBMCs or T cells enriched from blood (not recorded which). All receptors derive from a woman younger than 45 who had recovered from COVID-19.

V is TRBV28 and J is TRBJ2-7; 9 bases are shared with TRBD2. V was pared by 5 bases and J by 2 bases, with 7 bases of the junction left unmatched. From germline, CDR1 is MDHEN and CDR2 SYDVKM. The CDR3 is 15 amino acids. CDR3 sequence: CASSIPTSGPYEQYF. The CDR3, as DNA: TGTGCCAGCAGTATCCCGACTAGCGGCCCCTACGAGCAGTACTTC.

J is TRBJ2-2 and V is TRBV12-5; 8 bases agree with TRBD1. This CDR3 contains 15 residues. The V segment lost 5 bases and the J segment 4 bases; nucleotides outside the gene matches: 6. Germline V gene lookup returns CDR1 LGHNT and CDR2 FRNRAP. The CDR3 is CASGMDRAATGELFF. CDR3 sequence (DNA): TGTGCTAGTGGTATGGACAGGGCCGCCACCGGGGAGCTGTTTTTT.

The genes are TRBV6-5 and TRBJ1-1; the D gene is possibly TRBD1 (5 bases). This CDR3 comprises 11 residues. V lost 2 bases and J lost 10, with 8 bases in between. Germline CDR1 and CDR2: MNHEY and SVGAGI. The CDR3 region has the DNA TGTGCCAGCAGTTACGCGGGGGTAGCTTTCTTT. This encodes CASSYAGVAFF.

The chain links TRBV28 to TRBJ2-1, with D perhaps TRBD1 (6 bases). CDR3 size: 17 residues. V was shortened by 6 bases and J by 4 bases, with 22 bases between the two germline ends. Germline CDR1 and CDR2: MDHEN and SYDVKM. The CDR3 sequence is CASRDRTVKNFYNEQFF. CDR3 DNA: TGTGCCAGCAGGGATAGGACAGTAAAAAACTTTTACAATGAGCAGTTCTTC.